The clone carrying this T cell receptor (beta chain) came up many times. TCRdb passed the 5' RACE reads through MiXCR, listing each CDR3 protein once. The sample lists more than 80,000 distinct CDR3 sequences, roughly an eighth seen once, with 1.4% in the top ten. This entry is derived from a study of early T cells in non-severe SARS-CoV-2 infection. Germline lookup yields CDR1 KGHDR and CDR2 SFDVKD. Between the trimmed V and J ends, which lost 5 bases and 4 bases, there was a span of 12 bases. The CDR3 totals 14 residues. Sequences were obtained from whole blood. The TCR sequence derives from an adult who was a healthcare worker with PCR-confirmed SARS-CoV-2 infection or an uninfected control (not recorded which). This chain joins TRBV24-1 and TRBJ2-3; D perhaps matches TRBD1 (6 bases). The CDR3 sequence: CATSADRSPDTQYF. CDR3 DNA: TGTGCCACCAGTGCTGACAGGTCCCCAGATACGCAGTATTTT.